Shown below are 2 T cell receptor beta chains from a single sample sequenced in a study of blood T cell repertoires in COVID-19. Using immunoSEQ multiplex PCR, the repertoire was profiled, and TCRdb retains in-frame clones only, with some absent. The profile covers approximately 300,000 clones, with approximately 83% appearing a single time and around 4.5% taken by the ten largest. Sequenced: PBMCs or T cells enriched from blood (not recorded which). The receptors come from a woman aged 25 to 45 who had recovered from COVID-19.

J is TRBJ2-7 and V is TRBV10-3; unclear D gene. Trimming left V 5 bases short and J 1 base short, with 15 bases between. This CDR3 is built from 15 residues. Germline CDR1 reads ENHRY; CDR2 reads SYGVKD. The CDR3 nucleotides are TGTGCCATCAGTCCTTCCGAGGATTCATCCTACGAGCAGTACTTC. Its translation is CAISPSEDSSYEQYF.

The V call is TRBV7-9, the J call TRBJ1-3; weak D call: TRBD1 (6 bases). From germline, CDR1 is SEHNR and CDR2 FQNEAQ (reference sequence). The CDR3 consists of 15 residues. V was shortened by 5 bases and J by 0 bases, with 11 bases between the two germline ends. This chain's CDR3 is CASSLDRFSGNTIYF. CDR3 DNA sequence: TGTGCCAGCAGCCTCGACAGGTTCTCTGGAAACACCATATATTTT. Full variable domain (missing parts from reference TRBV7-9 and TRBJ1-3): DTGVSQNPRHKITKRGQNVTFRCDPISEHNRLYWYRQTLGQGPEFLTYFQNEAQLEKSRLLSDRFSAERPKGSFSTLEIQRTEQGDSAMYLCASSLDRFSGNTIYFGEGSWLTVV.